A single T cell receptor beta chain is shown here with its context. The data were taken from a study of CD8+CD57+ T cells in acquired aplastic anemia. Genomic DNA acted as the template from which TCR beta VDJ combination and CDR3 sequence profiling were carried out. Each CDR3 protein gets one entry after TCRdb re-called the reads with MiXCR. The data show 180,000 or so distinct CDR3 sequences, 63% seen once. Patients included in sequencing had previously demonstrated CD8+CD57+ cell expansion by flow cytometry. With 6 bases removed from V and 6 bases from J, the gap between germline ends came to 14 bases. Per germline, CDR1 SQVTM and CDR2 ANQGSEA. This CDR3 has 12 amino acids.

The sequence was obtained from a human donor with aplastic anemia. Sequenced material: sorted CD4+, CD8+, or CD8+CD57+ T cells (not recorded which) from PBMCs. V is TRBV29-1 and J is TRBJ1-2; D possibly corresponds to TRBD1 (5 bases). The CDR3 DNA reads TGCAGCGTCTCCACAGGACCAAATGGCTACACCTTC. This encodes CSVSTGPNGYTF.